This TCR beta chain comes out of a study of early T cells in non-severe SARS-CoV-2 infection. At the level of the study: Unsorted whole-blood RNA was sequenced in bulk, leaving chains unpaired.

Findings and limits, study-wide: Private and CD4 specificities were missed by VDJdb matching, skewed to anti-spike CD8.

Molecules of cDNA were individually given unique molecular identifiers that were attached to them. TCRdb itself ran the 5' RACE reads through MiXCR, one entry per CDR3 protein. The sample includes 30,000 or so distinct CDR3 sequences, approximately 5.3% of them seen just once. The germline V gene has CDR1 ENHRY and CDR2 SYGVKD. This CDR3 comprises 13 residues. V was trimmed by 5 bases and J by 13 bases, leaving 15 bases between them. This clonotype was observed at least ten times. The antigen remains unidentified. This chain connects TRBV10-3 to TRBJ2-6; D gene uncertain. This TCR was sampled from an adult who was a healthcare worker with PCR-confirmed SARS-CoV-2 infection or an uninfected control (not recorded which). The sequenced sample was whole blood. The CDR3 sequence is CAISSGQPGVLTF. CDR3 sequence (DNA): TGTGCCATCAGTTCCGGGCAGCCAGGAGTCCTGACTTTC.